This TCR beta chain comes out of a study of cytomegalovirus exposure and HLA in healthy donors. Primers: 60 Vbeta forward and 13 Jbeta reverse. Profiled with immunoSEQ multiplex PCR; TCRdb holds only in-frame clones, not every one. Among under 150,000 clones listed, around four fifths were seen once. The CDR3 is made up of 15 amino acids. Trimming took 4 bases from V and 0 from J, leaving 12 bases between them. The germline gives CDR1 SGDLS, CDR2 YYNGEE. This receptor was taken from a boy under 18 in good health and CMV-seronegative. Source material: PBMCs. This chain joins TRBV9 and TRBJ2-3, with D maybe TRBD2 (6 bases). The CDR3 here is CASSPWRVSTDTQYF. The DNA for the CDR3 is TGTGCCAGCAGCCCCTGGAGGGTAAGCACAGATACGCAGTATTTT.